The source of this T cell receptor beta chain is a study of cytomegalovirus exposure and HLA in healthy donors. Primers for the PCR totalled 60 Vbeta and 13 Jbeta. The data were produced by immunoSEQ multiplex PCR, yet TCRdb's version contains in-frame clones alone and is incomplete. The table lists about 50,000 clones, 70% to 80% of them singletons. This clone was seen more than once but under ten times. With V trimmed by 6 bases and J by 4 bases, 4 bases remained unmatched. This CDR3 has 14 amino acids. Looked up from germline, CDR1 is MNHEY and CDR2 is SMNVEV (reference sequence). The sample comprised PBMCs. The chain combines TRBV27 with TRBJ2-2, with TRBD2 matching 8 bases. The receptor was derived from a woman in her 40s in good health and CMV-seropositive. CDR3 coding DNA: TGTGCCAGCAGATTAGCGGGGACCACCGGGGAGCTGTTTTTT. Its translation is CASRLAGTTGELFF.